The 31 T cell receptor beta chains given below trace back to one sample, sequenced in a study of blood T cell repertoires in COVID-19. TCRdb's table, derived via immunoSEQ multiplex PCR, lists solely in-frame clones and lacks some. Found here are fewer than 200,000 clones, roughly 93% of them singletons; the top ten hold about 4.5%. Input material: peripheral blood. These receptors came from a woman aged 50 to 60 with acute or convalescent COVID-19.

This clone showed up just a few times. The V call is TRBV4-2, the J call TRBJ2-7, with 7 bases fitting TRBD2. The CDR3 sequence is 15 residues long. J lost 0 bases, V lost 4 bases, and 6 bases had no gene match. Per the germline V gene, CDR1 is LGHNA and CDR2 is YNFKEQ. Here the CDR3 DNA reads TGTGCCAGCAGCCCCGGGGGGATGAGCTCCTACGAGCAGTACTTC. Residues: CASSPGGMSSYEQYF.

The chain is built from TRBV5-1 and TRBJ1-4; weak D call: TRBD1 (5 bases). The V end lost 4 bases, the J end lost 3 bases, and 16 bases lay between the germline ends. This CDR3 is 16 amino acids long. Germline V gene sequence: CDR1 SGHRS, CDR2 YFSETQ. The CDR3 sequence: CASSTGLKGANEKLFF. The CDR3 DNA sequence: TGCGCCAGCAGCACGGGACTGAAAGGAGCTAATGAAAAACTGTTTTTT. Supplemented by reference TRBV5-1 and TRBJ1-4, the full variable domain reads KAGVTQTPRYLIKTRGQQVTLSCSPISGHRSVSWYQQTPGQGLQFLFEYFSETQRNKGNFPGRFSGRQFSNSRSEMNVSTLELGDSALYLCASSTGLKGANEKLFFGSGTQLSVL.

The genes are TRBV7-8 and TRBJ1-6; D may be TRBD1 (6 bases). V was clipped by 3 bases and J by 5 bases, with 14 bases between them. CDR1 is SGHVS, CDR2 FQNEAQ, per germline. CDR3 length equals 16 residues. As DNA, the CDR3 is TGTGCCAGCAGCTTGGCCCCGACAGGAAATAATTCACCCCTCCACTTT. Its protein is CASSLAPTGNNSPLHF.

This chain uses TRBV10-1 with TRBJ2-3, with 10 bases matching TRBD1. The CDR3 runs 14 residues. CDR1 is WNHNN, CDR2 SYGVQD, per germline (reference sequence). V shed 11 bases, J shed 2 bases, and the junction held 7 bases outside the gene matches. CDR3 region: CAVRQGAPTDTQYF. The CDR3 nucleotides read TGCGCCGTTCGACAGGGGGCCCCCACAGATACGCAGTATTTT.

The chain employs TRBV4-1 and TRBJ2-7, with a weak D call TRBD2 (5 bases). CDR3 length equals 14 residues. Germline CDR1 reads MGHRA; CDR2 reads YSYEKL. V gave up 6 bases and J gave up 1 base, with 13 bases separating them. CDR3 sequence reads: CASSGGPGSYEQYF. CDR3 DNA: TGCGCCAGCAGTGGAGGTCCGGGATCCTACGAGCAGTACTTC.

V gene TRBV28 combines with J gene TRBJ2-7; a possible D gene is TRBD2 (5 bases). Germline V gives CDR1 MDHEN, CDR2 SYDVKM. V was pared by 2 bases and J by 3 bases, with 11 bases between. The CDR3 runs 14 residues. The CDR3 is CASSLRGRGYEQYF. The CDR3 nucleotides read TGTGCCAGCAGTTTAAGAGGCCGGGGCTACGAGCAGTACTTC.

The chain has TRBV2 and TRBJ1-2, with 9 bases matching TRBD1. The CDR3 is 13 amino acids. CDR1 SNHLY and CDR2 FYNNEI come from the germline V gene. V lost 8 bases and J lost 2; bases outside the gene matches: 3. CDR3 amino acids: CASVGQGNYGYTF. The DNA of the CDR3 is TGTGCCAGCGTCGGACAGGGGAACTATGGCTACACCTTC.

The CDR3 here is CASSIGTGGDQNYGYTF. The DNA of the CDR3 is TGTGCCAGTAGTATAGGGACAGGGGGCGACCAAAACTATGGCTACACCTTC. V and J are TRBV19 and TRBJ1-2; 11 bases match TRBD1. CDR3 length equals 17 residues. V was pared by 1 base and J by 2 bases, with 6 bases of the junction left unmatched. Per germline, CDR1 LNHDA and CDR2 SQIVND (reference sequence).

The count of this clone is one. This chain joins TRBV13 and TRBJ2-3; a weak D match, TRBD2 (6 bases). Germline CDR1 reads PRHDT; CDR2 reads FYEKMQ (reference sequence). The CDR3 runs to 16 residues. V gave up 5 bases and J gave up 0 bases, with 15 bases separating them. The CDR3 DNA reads TGTGCCAGCAGCCCAACCGGGACTTTTAGCACAGATACGCAGTATTTT. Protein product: CASSPTGTFSTDTQYF.

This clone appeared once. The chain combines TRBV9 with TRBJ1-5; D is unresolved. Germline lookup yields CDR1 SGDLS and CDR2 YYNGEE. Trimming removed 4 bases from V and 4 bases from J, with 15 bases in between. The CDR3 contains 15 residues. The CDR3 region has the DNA TGTGCCAGCAGCCCCGAGGGCTTTGGGAATCAGCCCCAGCATTTT. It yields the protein CASSPEGFGNQPQHF.

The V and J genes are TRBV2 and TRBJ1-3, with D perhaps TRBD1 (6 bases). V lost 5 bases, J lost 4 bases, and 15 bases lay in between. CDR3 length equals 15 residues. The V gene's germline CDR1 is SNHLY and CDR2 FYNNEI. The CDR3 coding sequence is TGTGCCAGCAGTTTCGACAGGATCCCCGGAAACACCATATATTTT. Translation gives CASSFDRIPGNTIYF.

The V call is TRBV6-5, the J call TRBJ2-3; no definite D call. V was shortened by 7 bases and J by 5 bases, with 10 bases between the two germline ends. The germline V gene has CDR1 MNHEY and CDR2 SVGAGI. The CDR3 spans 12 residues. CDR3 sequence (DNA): TGTGCCAGCAAAGGAGCCTTAGATACGCAGTATTTT. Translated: CASKGALDTQYF.

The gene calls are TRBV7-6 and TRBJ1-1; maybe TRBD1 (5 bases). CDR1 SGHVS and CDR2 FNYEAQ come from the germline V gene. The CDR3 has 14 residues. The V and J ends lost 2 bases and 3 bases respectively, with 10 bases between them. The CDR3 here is CASSLQGGDTEAFF. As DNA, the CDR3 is TGTGCCAGCAGCTTACAGGGAGGGGACACTGAAGCTTTCTTT.

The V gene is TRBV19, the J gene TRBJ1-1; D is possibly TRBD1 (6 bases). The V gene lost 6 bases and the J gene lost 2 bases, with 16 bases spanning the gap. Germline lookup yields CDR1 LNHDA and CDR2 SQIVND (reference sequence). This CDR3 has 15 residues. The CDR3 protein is CASSPRDNFNTEAFF. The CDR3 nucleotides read TGTGCCAGTAGCCCCCGGGACAACTTCAACACTGAAGCTTTCTTT.

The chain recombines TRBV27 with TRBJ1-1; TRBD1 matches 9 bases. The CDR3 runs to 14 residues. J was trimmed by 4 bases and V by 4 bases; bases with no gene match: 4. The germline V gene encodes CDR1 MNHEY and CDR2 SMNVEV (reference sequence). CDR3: CASSYRGLFTEAFF. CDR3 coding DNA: TGTGCCAGCAGTTACAGGGGGCTGTTCACTGAAGCTTTCTTT.

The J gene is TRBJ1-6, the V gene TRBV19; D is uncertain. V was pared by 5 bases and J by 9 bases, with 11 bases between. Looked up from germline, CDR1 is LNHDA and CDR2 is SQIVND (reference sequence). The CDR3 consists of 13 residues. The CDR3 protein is CASSPHAPSPLHF. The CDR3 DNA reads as TGTGCCAGTAGTCCCCATGCGCCTTCACCCCTCCACTTT. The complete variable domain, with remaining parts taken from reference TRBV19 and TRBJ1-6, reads DGGITQSPKYLFRKEGQNVTLSCEQNLNHDAMYWYRQDPGQGLRLIYYSQIVNDFQKGDIAEGYSVSREKKESFPLTVTSAQKNPTAFYLCASSPHAPSPLHFGNGTRLTVT.

This CDR3 is CASSDRDRSTYNSPLHF. The CDR3 bases are TGTGCCAGCAGCGACCGGGACAGGTCAACCTATAATTCACCCCTCCACTTT. The gene calls are TRBV5-6 and TRBJ1-6, with 8 bases matching TRBD1. Germline V gives CDR1 SGHDT, CDR2 YYEEEE. Unmatched junction bases numbered 8, after V lost 4 bases and J lost 2 bases. This CDR3 has 17 residues.

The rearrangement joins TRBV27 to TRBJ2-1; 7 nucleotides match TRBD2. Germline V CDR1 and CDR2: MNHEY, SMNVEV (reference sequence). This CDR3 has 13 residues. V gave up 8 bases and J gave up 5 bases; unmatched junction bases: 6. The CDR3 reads CASGELAHNEQFF. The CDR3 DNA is TGTGCCAGCGGAGAACTAGCGCACAATGAGCAGTTCTTC.

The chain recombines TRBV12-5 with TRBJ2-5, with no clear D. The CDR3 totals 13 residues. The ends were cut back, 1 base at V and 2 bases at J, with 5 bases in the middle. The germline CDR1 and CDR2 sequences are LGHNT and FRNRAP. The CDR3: CASGLDNQETQYF. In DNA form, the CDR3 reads TGTGCTAGTGGTTTGGACAATCAAGAGACCCAGTACTTC.

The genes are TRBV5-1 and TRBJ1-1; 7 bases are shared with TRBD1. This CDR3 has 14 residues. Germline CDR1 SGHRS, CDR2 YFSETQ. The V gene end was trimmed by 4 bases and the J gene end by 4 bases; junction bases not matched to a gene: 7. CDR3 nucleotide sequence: TGCGCCAGCAGCCCCTCAGGGGGAAGCACTGAAGCTTTCTTT. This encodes CASSPSGGSTEAFF.

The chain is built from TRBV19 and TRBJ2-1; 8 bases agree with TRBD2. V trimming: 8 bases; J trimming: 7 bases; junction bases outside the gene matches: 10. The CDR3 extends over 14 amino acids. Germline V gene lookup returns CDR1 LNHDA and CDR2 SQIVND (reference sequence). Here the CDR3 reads CASGVGGDGNEQFF. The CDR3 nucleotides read TGTGCCAGTGGCGTCGGGGGGGATGGGAATGAGCAGTTCTTC.

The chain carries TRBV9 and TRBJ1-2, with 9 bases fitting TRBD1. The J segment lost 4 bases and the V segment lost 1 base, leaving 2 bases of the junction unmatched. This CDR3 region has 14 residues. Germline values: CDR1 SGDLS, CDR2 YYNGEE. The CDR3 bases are TGTGCCAGCAGCGTAACAGGGGGCGCCTATGGCTACACCTTC. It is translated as CASSVTGGAYGYTF.

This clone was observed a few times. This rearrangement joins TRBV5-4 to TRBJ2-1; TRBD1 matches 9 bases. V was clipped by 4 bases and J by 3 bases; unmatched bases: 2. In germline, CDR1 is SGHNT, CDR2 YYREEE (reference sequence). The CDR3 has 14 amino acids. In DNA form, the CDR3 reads TGTGCCAGCAGCCCGGACAGGGGCTACAATGAGCAGTTCTTC. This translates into CASSPDRGYNEQFF.

The CDR3 loop reads CAWSPNRGGPRADTQYF. The DNA of the CDR3 is TGTGCCTGGAGCCCGAACCGAGGGGGACCGAGGGCAGATACGCAGTATTTT. This chain joins TRBV30 and TRBJ2-3; perhaps TRBD1 as D (6 bases). Germline V gives CDR1 GTSNPN, CDR2 SVGIG (reference sequence). The CDR3 has 17 residues. Trimming pared 3 bases from V and 4 bases from J, leaving 23 bases between.

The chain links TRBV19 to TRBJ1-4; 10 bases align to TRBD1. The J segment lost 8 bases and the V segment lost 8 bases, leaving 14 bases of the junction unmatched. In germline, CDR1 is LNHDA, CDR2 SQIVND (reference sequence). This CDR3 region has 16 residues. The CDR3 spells CASGDRGPGLVEKLFF. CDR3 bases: TGTGCCAGTGGAGACAGGGGGCCCGGGCTTGTCGAAAAACTGTTTTTT.

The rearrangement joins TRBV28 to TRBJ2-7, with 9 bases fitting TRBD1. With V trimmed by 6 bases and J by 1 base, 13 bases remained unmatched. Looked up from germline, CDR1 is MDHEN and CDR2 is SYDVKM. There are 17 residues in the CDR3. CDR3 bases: TGTGCCAGCAGCCCGATTGAAGGGGGACAGGGTTCCTACGAGCAGTACTTC. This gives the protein CASSPIEGGQGSYEQYF.

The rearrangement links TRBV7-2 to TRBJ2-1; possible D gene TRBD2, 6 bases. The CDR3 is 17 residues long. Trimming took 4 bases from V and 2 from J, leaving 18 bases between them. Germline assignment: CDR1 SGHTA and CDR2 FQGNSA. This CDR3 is CASSSTGAPGTYNEQFF. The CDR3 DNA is TGTGCCAGCAGCTCGACGGGAGCCCCAGGGACCTACAATGAGCAGTTCTTC. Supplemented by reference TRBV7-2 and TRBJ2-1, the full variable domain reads GAGVSQSPSNKVTEKGKDVELRCDPISGHTALYWYRQSLGQGLEFLIYFQGNSAPDKSGLPSDRFSAERTGGSVSTLTIQRTQQEDSAVYLCASSSTGAPGTYNEQFFGPGTRLTVL.

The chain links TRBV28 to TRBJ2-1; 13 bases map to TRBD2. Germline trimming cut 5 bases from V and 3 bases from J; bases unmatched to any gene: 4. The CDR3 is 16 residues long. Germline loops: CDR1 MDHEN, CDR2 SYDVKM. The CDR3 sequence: CASSLGLAGFYNEQFF. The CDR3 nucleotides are TGTGCCAGCAGTCTGGGACTAGCGGGATTCTACAATGAGCAGTTCTTC.

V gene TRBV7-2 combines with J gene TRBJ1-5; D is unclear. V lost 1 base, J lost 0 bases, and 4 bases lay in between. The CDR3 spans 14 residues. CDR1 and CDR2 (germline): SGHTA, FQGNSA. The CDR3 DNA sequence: TGTGCCAGCAGCTTAGATTATAGCAATCAGCCCCAGCATTTT. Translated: CASSLDYSNQPQHF.

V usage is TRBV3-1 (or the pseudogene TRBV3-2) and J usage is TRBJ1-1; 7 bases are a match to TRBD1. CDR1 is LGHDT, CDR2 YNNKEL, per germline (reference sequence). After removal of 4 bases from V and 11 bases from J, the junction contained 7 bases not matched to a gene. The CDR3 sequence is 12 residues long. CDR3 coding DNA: TGTGCCAGCAGCCTGGGACAGCGGGAGGCTTTCTTT. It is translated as CASSLGQREAFF.

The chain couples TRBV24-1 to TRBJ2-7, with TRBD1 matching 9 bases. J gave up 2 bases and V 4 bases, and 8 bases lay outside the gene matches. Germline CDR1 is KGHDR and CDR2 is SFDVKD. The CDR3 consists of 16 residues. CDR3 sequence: CATSELGQGGTYEQYF. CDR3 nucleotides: TGTGCCACCAGTGAACTGGGACAGGGCGGAACCTACGAGCAGTACTTC.